Included here is one T cell receptor (beta chain) sequence, with context. Its antigen is as yet unknown. The data were obtained in a study of regulatory dendritic cells for organ transplantation. Study-level information: Monocytes received vitamin D3 on days 0 and 4, IL-10 on day 4.

Sorted subsets were CFSE-labeled and cultured four to six days with allogeneic dendritic cells. Germline CDR1 is SGHNT and CDR2 is YYREEE (reference sequence). J was trimmed by 6 bases and V by 0 bases; bases with no gene match: 14. The CDR3 spans 18 residues. The method was immunoSEQ multiplex PCR; TCRdb's version includes in-frame clones alone and lacks a portion of them. Among 20,000 or so clones, around 85% were seen once, and the ten largest hold about 3%. Study-wide results and limits: Of resting T cell subsets, memory CD8+ had the most alloreactive clonotypes. Regulatory dendritic cells appeared to expand memory CD8+ clones less than mature ones.

The sequencing sample was made of memory CD4+ T cells from blood cultured with regulatory dendritic cells. Subset in this sample: CD45RO+ memory T cells. The receptor was isolated from a human donor in good health. The V and J genes are TRBV5-4 and TRBJ2-7; 11 nucleotides line up with TRBD2. CDR3: CASSLGPWLAGGQAEQYF. The CDR3 nucleotides are TGTGCCAGCAGCTTGGGCCCTTGGTTAGCGGGGGGGCAGGCCGAGCAGTACTTC. Combining the CDR3 with reference TRBV5-4 and TRBJ2-7 gives the whole variable domain ETGVTQSPTHLIKTRGQQVTLRCSSQSGHNTVSWYQQALGQGPQFIFQYYREEENGRGNFPPRFSGLQFPNYSSELNVNALELDDSALYLCASSLGPWLAGGQAEQYFGPGTRLTVT.